This T cell receptor beta chain was recovered during a study of blood T cell repertoires in COVID-19. Study background: The United States, Italy and Spain supplied acute and convalescent COVID-19 samples. PBMCs, B-cell-depleted T cells, or T cells provided the cDNA or gDNA that made up the material.

The CDR3 is made up of 14 amino acids. The germline V gene encodes CDR1 LGHNT and CDR2 FRNRAP. V gave up 5 bases and J gave up 4 bases; unmatched junction bases: 5. Authors' analysis steps: How many nucleated cells were present was estimated from reference gene primer amplification. The method was immunoSEQ multiplex PCR; TCRdb's version includes in-frame clones alone and lacks a portion of them. That table supplies the V and J calls and clone size; D and trimming were determined from the DNA. The sample contains just over 250,000 clones, over 80% of which appear only once. Seattle patients were enrolled during active infection and followed longitudinally.

Sequencing was done on a sample of peripheral blood. The TCR comes from a woman in her 70s with COVID-19, enrolled during active disease. The chain joins TRBV12-5 to TRBJ2-7, with 10 bases lining up with TRBD2. This CDR3 reads CASGPSGRAYEQYF. CDR3 nucleotide sequence: TGTGCTAGTGGTCCGAGCGGGAGGGCGTACGAGCAGTACTTC.